A selection of T cell receptor beta chains follows, all from one sample in a study of blood T cell repertoires in COVID-19. Method: immunoSEQ multiplex PCR; TCRdb's copy keeps in-frame clones and lacks some. The table has 250,000 to 300,000 clones, around 89% seen once. Sequencing was done on a sample of PBMCs or T cells enriched from blood (not recorded which). The receptors shown here come from a woman aged 55-69 years in a cohort exposed to, infected with or recovered from COVID-19 (not recorded which). CDR3s leave out the opening cysteine and the closing phenylalanine or tryptophan. D genes are given only for firm matches.

D gene: NA; V gene: TRBV12-3/TRBV12-4; CDR3 protein: ASSPDWGAEAF
D gene: TRBD2; V gene: TRBV24-1; CDR3 protein: ATSDQLAGGPDTQY
D gene: TRBD2; V gene: TRBV2; CDR3 protein: ASRGTSGGYEQY
D gene: NA; V gene: TRBV30; CDR3 protein: AWRRGTGLSGANVLT
D gene: NA; V gene: TRBV24-1; CDR3 protein: ATSDYRVEQPQH
D gene: NA; V gene: TRBV10-3; CDR3 protein: AVWDNYSNQPQH
D gene: TRBD1; V gene: TRBV19; CDR3 protein: ASSLATGGPYEQY
D gene: NA; V gene: TRBV29-1; CDR3 protein: SVGGGSNYGYT
D gene: NA; V gene: TRBV6-2/TRBV6-3; CDR3 protein: ASSPSTGFTGELF
D gene: NA; V gene: TRBV7-6; CDR3 protein: ASSLAIGGAGTEAF